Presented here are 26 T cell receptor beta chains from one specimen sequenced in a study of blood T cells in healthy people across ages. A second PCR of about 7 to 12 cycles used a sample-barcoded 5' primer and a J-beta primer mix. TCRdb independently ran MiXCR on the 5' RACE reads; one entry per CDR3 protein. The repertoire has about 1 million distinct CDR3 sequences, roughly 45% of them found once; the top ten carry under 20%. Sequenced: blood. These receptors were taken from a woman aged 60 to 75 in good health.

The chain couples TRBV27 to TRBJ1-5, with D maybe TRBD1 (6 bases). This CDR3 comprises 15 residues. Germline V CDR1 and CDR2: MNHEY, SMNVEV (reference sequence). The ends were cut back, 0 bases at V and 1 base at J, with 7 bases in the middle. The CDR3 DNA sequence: TGTGCCAGCAGTTTATCTGGACAGAGCAATCAGCCCCAGCATTTT. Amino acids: CASSLSGQSNQPQHF.

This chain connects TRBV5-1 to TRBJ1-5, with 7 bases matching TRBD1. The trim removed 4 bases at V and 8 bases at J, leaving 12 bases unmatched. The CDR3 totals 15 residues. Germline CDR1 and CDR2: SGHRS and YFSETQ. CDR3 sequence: CASSSTGDPPEPQHF. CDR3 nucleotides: TGCGCCAGCAGCAGTACAGGGGACCCTCCGGAGCCCCAGCATTTT.

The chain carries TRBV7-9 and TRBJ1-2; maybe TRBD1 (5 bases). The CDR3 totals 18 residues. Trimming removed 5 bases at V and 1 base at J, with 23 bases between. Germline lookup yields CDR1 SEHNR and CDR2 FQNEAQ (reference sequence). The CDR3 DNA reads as TGTGCCAGCAGCCTTACGGAGGCAGGGCCTTTGATTAACTATGGCTACACCTTC. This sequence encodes CASSLTEAGPLINYGYTF.

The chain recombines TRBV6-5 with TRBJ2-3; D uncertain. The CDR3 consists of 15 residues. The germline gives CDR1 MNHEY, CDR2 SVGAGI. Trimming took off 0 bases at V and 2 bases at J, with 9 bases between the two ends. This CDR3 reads CASSYSVLFTDTQYF. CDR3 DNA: TGTGCCAGCAGTTACTCGGTCCTATTCACAGATACGCAGTATTTT.

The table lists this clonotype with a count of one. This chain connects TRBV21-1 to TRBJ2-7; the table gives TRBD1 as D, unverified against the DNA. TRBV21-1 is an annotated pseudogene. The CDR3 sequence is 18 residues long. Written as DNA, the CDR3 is TGTGCCAGCAGCACCCCCGATTTTGTCCACGGGAGTAACTACGAGCAGTACTTC. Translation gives CASSTPDFVHGSNYEQYF.

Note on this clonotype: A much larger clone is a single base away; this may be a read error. CDR3 in DNA: TGTGCCGGCAGTTTAGGTGACAGCCACACAGATACGCAGTATTTT. This gives the protein CAGSLGDSHTDTQYF. The chain joins TRBV12-3 or TRBV12-4 to TRBJ2-3; maybe TRBD1 (5 bases). This CDR3 spans 15 amino acids.

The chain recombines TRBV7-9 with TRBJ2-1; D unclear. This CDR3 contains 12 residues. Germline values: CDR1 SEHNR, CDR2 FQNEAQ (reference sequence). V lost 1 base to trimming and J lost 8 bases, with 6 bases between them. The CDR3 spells CASSLGFYEQFF. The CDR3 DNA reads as TGTGCCAGCAGCTTAGGTTTTTATGAGCAGTTCTTC.

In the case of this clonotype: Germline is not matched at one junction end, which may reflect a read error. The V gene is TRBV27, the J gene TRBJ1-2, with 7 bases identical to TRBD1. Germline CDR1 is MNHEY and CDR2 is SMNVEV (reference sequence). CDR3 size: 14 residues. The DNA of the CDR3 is TGTGCCAGCAGCGACCACAGGGGTTACTATGGCTGCACCTTC. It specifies CASSDHRGYYGCTF.

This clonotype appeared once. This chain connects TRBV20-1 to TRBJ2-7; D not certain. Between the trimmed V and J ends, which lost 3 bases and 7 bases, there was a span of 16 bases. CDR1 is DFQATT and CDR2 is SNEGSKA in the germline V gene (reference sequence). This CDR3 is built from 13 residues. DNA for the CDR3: TGCAGTGCTAGCAGGAGCTCCTACAATGAGCAGTACTTC. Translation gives CSASRSSYNEQYF.

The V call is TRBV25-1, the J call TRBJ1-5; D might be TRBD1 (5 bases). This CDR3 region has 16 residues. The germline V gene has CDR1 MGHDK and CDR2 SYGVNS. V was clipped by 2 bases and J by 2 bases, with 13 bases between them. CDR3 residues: CASSEVGGGGNQPQHF. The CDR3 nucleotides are TGTGCCAGCAGTGAAGTCGGGGGTGGGGGCAATCAGCCCCAGCATTTT.

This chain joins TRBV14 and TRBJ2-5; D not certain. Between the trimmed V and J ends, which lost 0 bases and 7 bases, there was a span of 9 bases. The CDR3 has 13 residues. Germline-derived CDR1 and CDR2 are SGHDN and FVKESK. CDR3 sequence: CASSQDTRWTQYF. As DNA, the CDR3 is TGTGCCAGCAGCCAAGACACGAGATGGACCCAGTACTTC.

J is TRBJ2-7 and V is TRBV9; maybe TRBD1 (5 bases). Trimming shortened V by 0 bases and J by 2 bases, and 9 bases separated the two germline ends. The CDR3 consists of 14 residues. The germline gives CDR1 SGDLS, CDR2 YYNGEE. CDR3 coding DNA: TGTGCCAGCAGCGTAGACAGGTCTGCCTACGAGCAGTACTTC. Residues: CASSVDRSAYEQYF.

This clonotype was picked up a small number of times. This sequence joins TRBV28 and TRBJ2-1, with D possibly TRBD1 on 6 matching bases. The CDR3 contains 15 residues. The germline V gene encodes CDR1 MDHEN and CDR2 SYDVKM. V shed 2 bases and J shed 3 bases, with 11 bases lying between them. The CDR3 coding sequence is TGTGCCAGCAGTTTAAGACAGGTATACTACAATGAGCAGTTCTTC. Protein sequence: CASSLRQVYYNEQFF.

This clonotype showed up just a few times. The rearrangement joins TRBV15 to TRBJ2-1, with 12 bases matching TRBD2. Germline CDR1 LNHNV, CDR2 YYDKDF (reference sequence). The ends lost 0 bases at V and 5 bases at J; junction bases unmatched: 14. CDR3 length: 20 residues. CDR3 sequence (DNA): TGTGCCACCAGCAGAGATTTTTTCGGGGCTAGCGGGAGGGACCACAATGAGCAGTTCTTC. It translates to CATSRDFFGASGRDHNEQFF.

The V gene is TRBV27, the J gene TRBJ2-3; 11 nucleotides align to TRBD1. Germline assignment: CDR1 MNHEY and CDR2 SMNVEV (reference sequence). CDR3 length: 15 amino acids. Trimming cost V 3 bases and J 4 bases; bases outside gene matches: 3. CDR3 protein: CASSLRDRGSDTQYF. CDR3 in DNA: TGTGCCAGCAGTTTGAGGGACAGGGGGTCAGATACGCAGTATTTT.

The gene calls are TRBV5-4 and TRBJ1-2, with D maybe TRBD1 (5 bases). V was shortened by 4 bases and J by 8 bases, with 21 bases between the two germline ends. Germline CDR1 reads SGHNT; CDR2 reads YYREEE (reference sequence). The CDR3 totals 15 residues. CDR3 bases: TGTGCCAGCAGCCGAGGGGCCTCATACTCATCCGGCTACACCTTC. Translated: CASSRGASYSSGYTF.

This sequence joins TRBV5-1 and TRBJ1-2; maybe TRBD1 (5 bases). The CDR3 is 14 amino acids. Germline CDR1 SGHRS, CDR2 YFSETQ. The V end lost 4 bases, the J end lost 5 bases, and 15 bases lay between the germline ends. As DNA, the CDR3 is TGCGCCAGCAGCACGGGAGGGGTGAGGTATGGCTACACCTTC. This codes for CASSTGGVRYGYTF.

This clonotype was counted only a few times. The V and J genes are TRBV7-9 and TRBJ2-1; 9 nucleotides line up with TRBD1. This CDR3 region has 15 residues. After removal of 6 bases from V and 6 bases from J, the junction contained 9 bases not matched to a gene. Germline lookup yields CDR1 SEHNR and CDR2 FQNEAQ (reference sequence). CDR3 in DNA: TGTGCCAGCAGTAACTCGGGACAGGGTGCCAATGAGCAGTTCTTC. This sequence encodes CASSNSGQGANEQFF.

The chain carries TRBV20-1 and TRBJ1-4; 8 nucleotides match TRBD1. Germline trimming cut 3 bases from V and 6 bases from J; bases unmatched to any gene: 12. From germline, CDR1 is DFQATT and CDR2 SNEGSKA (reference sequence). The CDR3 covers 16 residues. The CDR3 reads CSASPRQGRVDEKLFF. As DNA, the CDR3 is TGCAGTGCTAGCCCGCGACAGGGGAGGGTGGATGAAAAACTGTTTTTT.

DNA of the CDR3: TGTGCCAGCTCGACAGGCCCGCCAGATACGCAGTATTTT. This sequence encodes CASSTGPPDTQYF. The gene calls are TRBV6-1 and TRBJ2-3, with a possible D match to TRBD1 (6 bases). Trimming removed 8 bases from V and 4 bases from J, with 13 bases in between. The CDR3 spans 13 residues. CDR1 is MNHNS and CDR2 is SASEGT in the germline V gene.

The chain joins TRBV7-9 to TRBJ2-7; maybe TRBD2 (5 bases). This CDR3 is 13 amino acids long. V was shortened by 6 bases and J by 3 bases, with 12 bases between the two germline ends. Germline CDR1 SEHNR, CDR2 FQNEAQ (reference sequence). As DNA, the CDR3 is TGTGCCAGCAGTCCCATAGGAGGCTACGAGCAGTACTTC. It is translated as CASSPIGGYEQYF. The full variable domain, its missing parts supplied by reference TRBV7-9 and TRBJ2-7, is DTGVSQNPRHKITKRGQNVTFRCDPISEHNRLYWYRQTLGQGPEFLTYFQNEAQLEKSRLLSDRFSAERPKGSFSTLEIQRTEQGDSAMYLCASSPIGGYEQYFGPGTRLTVT.

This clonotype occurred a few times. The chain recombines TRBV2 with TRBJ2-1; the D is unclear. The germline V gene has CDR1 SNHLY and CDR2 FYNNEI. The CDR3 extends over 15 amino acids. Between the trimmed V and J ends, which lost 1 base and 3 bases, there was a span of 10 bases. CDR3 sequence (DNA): TGTGCCAGCAGTGAAGTCCGGACCGACTACAATGAGCAGTTCTTC. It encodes CASSEVRTDYNEQFF.

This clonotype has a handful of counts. The CDR3 nucleotides are TGTGCCAGCAGCCCCCGACTAGCGGCCCCGGAGCAGTACTTC. This gives the protein CASSPRLAAPEQYF. V gene TRBV3-1 combines with J gene TRBJ2-7; 9 bases map to TRBD2. Germline CDR1 LGHDT, CDR2 YNNKEL (reference sequence). The CDR3 is made up of 14 amino acids. The ends lost 4 bases at V and 7 bases at J; junction bases unmatched: 8.

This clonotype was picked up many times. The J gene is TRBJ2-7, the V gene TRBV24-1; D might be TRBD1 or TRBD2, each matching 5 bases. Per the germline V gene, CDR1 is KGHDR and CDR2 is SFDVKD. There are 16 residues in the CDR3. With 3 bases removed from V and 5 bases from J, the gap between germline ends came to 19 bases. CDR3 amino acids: CATSDPPATGRDEQYF. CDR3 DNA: TGTGCCACCAGTGATCCACCCGCGACGGGGCGAGACGAGCAGTACTTC.

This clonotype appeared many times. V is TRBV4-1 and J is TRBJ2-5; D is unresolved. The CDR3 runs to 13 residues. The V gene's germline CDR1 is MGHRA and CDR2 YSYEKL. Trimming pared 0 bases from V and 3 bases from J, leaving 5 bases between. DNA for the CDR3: TGCGCCAGCAGCCAAGATGTGGAAGAGACCCAGTACTTC. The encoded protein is CASSQDVEETQYF.

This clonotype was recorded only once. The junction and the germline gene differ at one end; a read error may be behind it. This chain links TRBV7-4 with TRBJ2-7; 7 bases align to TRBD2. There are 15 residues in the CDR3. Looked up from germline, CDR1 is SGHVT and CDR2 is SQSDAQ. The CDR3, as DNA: TGTGCCAGCGGCTTAGTCCTAGCGGCATCCTACGAGCAGTACTTC. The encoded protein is CASGLVLAASYEQYF. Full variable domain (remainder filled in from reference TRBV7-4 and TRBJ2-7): GAGVSQSPRYKVAKRGRDVALRCDSISGHVTLYWYRQTLGQGSEVLTYSQSDAQRDKSGRPSGRFSAERPERSVSTLKIQRTEQGDSAVYLCASGLVLAASYEQYFGPGTRLTVT.